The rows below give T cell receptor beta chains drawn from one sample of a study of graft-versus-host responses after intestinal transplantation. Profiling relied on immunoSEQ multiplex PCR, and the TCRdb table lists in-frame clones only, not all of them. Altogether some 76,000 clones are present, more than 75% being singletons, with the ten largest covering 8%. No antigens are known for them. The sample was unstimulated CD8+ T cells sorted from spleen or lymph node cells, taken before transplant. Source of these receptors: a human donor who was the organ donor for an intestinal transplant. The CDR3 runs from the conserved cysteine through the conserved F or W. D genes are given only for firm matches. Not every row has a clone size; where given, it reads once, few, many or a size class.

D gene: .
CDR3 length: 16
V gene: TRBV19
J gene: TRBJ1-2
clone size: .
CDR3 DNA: TGTGCCACCCAATCCCTCTGGACCTACCCTGGGGATGGCTACACCTTC
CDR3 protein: CATQSLWTYPGDGYTF

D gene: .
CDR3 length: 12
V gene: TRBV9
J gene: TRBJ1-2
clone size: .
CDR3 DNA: TGTGCCAGCAGCGTATTCGAGGGGGGCTACACCTTC
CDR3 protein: CASSVFEGGYTF

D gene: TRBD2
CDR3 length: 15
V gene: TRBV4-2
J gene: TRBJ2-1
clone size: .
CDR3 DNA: TGTGCCAGCAGCCCCACTAGCGGGGGGGCCAATGAGCAGTTCTTC
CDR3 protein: CASSPTSGGANEQFF

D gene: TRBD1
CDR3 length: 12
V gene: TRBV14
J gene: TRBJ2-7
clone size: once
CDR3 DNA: TGTGCCAGCAGCCGTGGGACAGACGAGCAGTACTTC
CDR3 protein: CASSRGTDEQYF

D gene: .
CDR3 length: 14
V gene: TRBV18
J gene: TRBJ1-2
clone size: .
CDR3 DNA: TGTGCCAGCTCACCACTCCGGGGCTCAGATGGCTACACCTTC
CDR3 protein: CASSPLRGSDGYTF

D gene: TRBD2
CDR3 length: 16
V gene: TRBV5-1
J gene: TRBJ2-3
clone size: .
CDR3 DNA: TGCGCCAGCAGCCCCCAGGACGGGGGGGCGGGAAATACGCAGTATTTT
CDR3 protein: CASSPQDGGAGNTQYF

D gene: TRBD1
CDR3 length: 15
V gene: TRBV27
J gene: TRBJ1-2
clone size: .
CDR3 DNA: TGTGCCAGCAGTACCGGGACAGGGGGCTTCTATGGCTACACCTTC
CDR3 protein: CASSTGTGGFYGYTF

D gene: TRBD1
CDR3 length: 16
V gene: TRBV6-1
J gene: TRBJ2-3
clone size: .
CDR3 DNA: TGTGCCAGCAGTGAACCCCCCGGGACAGGGGCAGATACGCAGTATTTT
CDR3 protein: CASSEPPGTGADTQYF

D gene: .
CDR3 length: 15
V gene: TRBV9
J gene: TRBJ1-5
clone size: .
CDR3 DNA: TGTGCCAGCAGCCCGGACTCAGGCTCAAATCAGCCCCAGCATTTT
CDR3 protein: CASSPDSGSNQPQHF

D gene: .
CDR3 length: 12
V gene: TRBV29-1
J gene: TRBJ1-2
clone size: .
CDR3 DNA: TGCAGCGTTGATCAGCAGGGTGATGGCTACACCTTC
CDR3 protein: CSVDQQGDGYTF

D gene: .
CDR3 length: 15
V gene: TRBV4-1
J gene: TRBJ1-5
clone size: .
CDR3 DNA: TGCGCCAGCAGCCAAGTACCGGGGAGCAATCAGCCCCAGCATTTT
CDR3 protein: CASSQVPGSNQPQHF

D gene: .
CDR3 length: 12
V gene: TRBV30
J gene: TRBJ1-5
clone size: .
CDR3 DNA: TGTGCCTCGGACAGTATCAATCAGCCCCAGCATTTT
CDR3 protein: CASDSINQPQHF

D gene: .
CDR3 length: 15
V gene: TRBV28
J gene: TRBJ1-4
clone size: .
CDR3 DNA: TGTGCCAGCAGGACCGCTCAATCAGGGGCACCACTCCCGTTTTTT
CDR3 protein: CASRTAQSGAPLPFF

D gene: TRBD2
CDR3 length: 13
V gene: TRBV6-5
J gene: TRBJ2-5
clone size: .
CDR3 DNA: TGTGCCAGCAGGGGACTAGGGATAGAGACCCAGTACTTC
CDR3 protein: CASRGLGIETQYF

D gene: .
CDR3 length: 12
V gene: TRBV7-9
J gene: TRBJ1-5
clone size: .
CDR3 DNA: TGTGCCAACAGGGATAGCAATCAGCCCCAGCATTTT
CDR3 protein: CANRDSNQPQHF

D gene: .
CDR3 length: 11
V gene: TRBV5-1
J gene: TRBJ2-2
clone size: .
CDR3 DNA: TGCGCCAACCACCGCACCGGGGAGCTGTTTTTT
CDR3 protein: CANHRTGELFF

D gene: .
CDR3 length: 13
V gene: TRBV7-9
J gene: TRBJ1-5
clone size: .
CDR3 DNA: TGTGCCAGCAGCTTAAACGGTGATCAGCCCCAGCATTTT
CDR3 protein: CASSLNGDQPQHF

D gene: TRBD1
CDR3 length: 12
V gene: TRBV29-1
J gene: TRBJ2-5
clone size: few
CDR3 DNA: TGCAGCTCGCGGACAGGGGAAAGCTCCCAGTACTTC
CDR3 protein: CSSRTGESSQYF

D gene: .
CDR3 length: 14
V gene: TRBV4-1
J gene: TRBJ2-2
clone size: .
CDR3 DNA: TGCGCCAGCAGCCAAGTTGGTGTAACCGGGGAGCTGTTTTTT
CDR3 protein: CASSQVGVTGELFF

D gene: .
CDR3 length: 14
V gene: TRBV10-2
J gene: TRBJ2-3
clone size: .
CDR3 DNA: TGCGCCAGCAGGGAGAGGAGCTACACAGATACGCAGTATTTT
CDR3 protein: CASRERSYTDTQYF

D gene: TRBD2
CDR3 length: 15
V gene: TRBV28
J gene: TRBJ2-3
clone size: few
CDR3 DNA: TGTGCCAGCAGGGGGGGACTAGCGGGGGAAGATACGCAGTATTTT
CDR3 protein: CASRGGLAGEDTQYF

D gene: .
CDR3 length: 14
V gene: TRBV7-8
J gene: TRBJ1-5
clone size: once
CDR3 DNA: TGTGCCAGCAGCTTAGAGTGGAGCAATCAGCCCCAGCATTTT
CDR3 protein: CASSLEWSNQPQHF

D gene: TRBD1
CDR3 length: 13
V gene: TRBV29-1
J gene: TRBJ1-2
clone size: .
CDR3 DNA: TGCAGCTTCCGATCGCGCAGGGGGCTCGGCTACACCTTC
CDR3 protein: CSFRSRRGLGYTF

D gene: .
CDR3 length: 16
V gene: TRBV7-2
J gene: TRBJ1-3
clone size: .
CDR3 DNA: TGTGCCAGCAGCCCCTACAGGGAGAGCTCTGGAAACACCATATATTTT
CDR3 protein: CASSPYRESSGNTIYF

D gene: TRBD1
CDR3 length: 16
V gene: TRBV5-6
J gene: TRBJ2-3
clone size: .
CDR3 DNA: TGTGCCAGCAGCTTGGATCGGGACAGGGTTAAAGATACGCAGTATTTT
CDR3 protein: CASSLDRDRVKDTQYF

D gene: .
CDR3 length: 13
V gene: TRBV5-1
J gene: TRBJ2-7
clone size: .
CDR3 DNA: TGCGCCAGCAGCTTGTGGGGAAGTGACGAGCAGTACTTC
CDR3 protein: CASSLWGSDEQYF

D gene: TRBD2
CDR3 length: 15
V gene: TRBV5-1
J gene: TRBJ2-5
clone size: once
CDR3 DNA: TGCGCCAGCAGCCCCGTGAACGGCGGGGGAGAGACCCAGTACTTC
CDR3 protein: CASSPVNGGGETQYF

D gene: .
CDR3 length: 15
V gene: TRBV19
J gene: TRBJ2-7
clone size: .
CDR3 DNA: TGTGCCAGTAGTATGGGGTTTGGGACAAGGTACGAGCAGTACTTC
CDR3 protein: CASSMGFGTRYEQYF

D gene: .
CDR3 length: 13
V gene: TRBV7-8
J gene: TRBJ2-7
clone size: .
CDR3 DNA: TGTGCCAGCAGCTTATTCCCATACTACGAGCAGTACTTC
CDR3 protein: CASSLFPYYEQYF

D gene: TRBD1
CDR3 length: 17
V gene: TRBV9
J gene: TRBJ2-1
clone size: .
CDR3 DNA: TGTGCCAGCAGCGTAGAAGTCGGGACAGGGGCAAACAATGAGCAGTTCTTC
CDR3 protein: CASSVEVGTGANNEQFF

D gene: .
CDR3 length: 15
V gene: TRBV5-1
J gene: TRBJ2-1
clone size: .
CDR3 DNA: TGCGCCAGCAGCTTGCGCCAGGGGACCTACAATGAGCAGTTCTTC
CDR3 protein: CASSLRQGTYNEQFF

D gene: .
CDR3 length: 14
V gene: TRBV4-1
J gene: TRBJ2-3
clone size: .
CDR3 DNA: TGCGCCAGCGCGGCACCGGTAAACACAGATACGCAGTATTTT
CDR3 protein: CASAAPVNTDTQYF

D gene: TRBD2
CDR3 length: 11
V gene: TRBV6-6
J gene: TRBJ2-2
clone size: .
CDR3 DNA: TGTGCCAGCGGACTAGCGTTTGAGCTGTTTTTT
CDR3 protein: CASGLAFELFF

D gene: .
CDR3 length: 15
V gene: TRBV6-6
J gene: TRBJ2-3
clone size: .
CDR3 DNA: TGTGCCAGCAGTTACTCGAGGGACAGCACAGATACGCAGTATTTT
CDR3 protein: CASSYSRDSTDTQYF

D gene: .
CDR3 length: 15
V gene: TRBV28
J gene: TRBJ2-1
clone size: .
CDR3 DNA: TGTGCCAGCAGTCCTGGGACGGAACTCTACAATGAGCAGTTCTTC
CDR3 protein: CASSPGTELYNEQFF

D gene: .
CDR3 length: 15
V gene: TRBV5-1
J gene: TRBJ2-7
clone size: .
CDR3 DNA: TGCGCCAGCAGCCCCCCAGTCCACGGGGCCTACGAGCAGTACTTC
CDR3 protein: CASSPPVHGAYEQYF

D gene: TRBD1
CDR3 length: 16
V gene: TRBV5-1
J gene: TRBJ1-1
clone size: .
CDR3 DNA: TGCGCCAGCAGCTTGGTTGGTCCTGCAGGGGGCACTGAAGCTTTCTTT
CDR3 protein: CASSLVGPAGGTEAFF

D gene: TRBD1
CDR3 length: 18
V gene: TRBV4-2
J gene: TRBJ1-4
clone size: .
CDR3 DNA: TGTGCCAACAGCCACCATCCGGGACAGGGGAGGCCTAATGAAAAACTGTTTTTT
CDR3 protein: CANSHHPGQGRPNEKLFF

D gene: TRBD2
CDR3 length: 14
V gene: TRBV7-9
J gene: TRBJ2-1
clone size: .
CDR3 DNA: TGTGCCAGCAGCTTAGGACTAGCGGGGAATGAGCAGTTCTTC
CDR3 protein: CASSLGLAGNEQFF

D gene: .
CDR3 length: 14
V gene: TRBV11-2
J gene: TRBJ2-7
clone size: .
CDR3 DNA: TGTGCCAGCAGCTTAGGCGCAGGGAGGTACGAGCAGTACTTC
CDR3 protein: CASSLGAGRYEQYF

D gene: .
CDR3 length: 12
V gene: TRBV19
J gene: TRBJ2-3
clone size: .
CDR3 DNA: TGTGCCAGTAGTTTAGGGGCAGATACGCAGTATTTT
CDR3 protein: CASSLGADTQYF

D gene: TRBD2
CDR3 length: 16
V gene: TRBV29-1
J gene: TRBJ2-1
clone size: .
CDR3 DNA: TGCAGCGTTGAAGATCAACTAGCGGGGGTATACAATGAGCAGTTCTTC
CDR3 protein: CSVEDQLAGVYNEQFF

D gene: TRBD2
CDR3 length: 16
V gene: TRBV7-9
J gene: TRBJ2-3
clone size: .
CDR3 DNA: TGTGCCAGCAGCTTGACTAGCGGGGGGGATGGAGATACGCAGTATTTT
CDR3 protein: CASSLTSGGDGDTQYF

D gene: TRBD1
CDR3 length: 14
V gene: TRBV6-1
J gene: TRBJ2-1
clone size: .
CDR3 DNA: TGTGCCATTAGGGACAGGTTCTCCTACAATGAGCAGTTCTTC
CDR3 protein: CAIRDRFSYNEQFF

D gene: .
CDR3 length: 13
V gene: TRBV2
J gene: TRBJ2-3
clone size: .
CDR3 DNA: TGTGCCAGCAGTCAATCACGGGCAGGTACGCAGTATTTT
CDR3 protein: CASSQSRAGTQYF

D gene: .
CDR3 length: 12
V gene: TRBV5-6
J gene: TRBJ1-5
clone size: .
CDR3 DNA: TGTGCCAGCAGCTTGGGCCCTCAGCCCCAGCATTTT
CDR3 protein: CASSLGPQPQHF

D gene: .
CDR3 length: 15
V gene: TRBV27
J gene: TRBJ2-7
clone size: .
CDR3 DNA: TGTGCCAGCAGTTTATACGGGACTTATCAATACGAGCAGTACTTC
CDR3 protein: CASSLYGTYQYEQYF

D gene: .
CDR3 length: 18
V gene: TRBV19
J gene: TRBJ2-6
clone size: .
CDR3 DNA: TGTGCCAGTACCCCTCTTTACTGGGACTTCTCTGGGGCCAACGTCCTGACTTTC
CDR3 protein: CASTPLYWDFSGANVLTF

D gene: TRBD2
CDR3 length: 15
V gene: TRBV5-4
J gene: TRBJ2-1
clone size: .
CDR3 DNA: TGTGCCAGCAGCCCCTGGGCGGGGGGCCCTAGGTCGGAGTTCTTC
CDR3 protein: CASSPWAGGPRSEFF